These T cell receptor beta chains were read from a single sample in a study of OX40 agonist ivuxolimab in advanced cancers. TCRdb's table, derived via immunoSEQ multiplex PCR, lists solely in-frame clones and lacks some. This table has around 62,000 clones, roughly 82% appearing once. This specimen was CD4+ or CD8+ T cells sorted from blood, taken in a trial of the OX40 agonist ivuxolimab. These receptors were collected from an adult with an advanced solid tumor such as melanoma, head and neck, liver or kidney cancer. Both conserved end residues are part of each CDR3.

J gene: TRBJ1-5; V gene: TRBV28; CDR3 protein: CASSLNQPQHF
J gene: TRBJ1-1; V gene: TRBV7-9; CDR3 protein: CASSLSTLNTEAFF
J gene: TRBJ2-7; V gene: TRBV6-5; CDR3 protein: CASSAGTSYEQYF
J gene: TRBJ1-2; V gene: TRBV7-9; CDR3 protein: CASSQGPGQQNYGYTF
J gene: TRBJ2-3; V gene: TRBV7-9; CDR3 protein: CASSSSGVTTDTQYF
J gene: TRBJ1-2; V gene: TRBV27; CDR3 protein: CASSPGMASPLGYTF
J gene: TRBJ2-2; V gene: TRBV29-1; CDR3 protein: CSVVLTGGHGELFF
J gene: TRBJ1-4; V gene: TRBV6-5; CDR3 protein: CASSLRGGVNEKLFF
J gene: TRBJ2-7; V gene: TRBV28; CDR3 protein: CASSPSGNSYEQYF
J gene: TRBJ1-3; V gene: TRBV7-2; CDR3 protein: CASSLNQGAGGNTIYF
J gene: TRBJ2-1; V gene: TRBV2; CDR3 protein: CASSPHWEGNEQFF
J gene: TRBJ1-1; V gene: TRBV29-1; CDR3 protein: CSVAQGGGTEAFF
J gene: TRBJ2-3; V gene: TRBV6-6; CDR3 protein: CASSYGTGVRTDTQYF
J gene: TRBJ2-2; V gene: TRBV7-6; CDR3 protein: CASSLDQSPNTGELFF
J gene: TRBJ2-7; V gene: TRBV5-6; CDR3 protein: CASSQKGLSYEQYF
J gene: TRBJ1-1; V gene: TRBV5-8; CDR3 protein: CASSLGTGPRVEAFF
J gene: TRBJ2-2; V gene: TRBV7-9; CDR3 protein: CASSTPGGGQGELFF
J gene: TRBJ1-2; V gene: TRBV2; CDR3 protein: CASSSGAISYGYTF
J gene: TRBJ2-1; V gene: TRBV5-1; CDR3 protein: CASSLAGLDYNEQFF
J gene: TRBJ1-2; V gene: TRBV5-1; CDR3 protein: CASSSDGNYGYTF
J gene: TRBJ1-5; V gene: TRBV6-1; CDR3 protein: CASRDTVGRSQHF
J gene: TRBJ2-1; V gene: TRBV7-3; CDR3 protein: CASSLSGGIGAEQFF
J gene: TRBJ2-3; V gene: TRBV28; CDR3 protein: CASSSQTAPPLGTDTQYF
J gene: TRBJ1-6; V gene: TRBV5-4; CDR3 protein: CASSERGGQSRSPLHF
J gene: TRBJ1-1; V gene: TRBV19; CDR3 protein: CASSLQGANTEAFF
J gene: TRBJ1-2; V gene: TRBV10-3; CDR3 protein: CAISEWESSGGYTF
J gene: TRBJ2-5; V gene: TRBV5-1; CDR3 protein: CASSFGDRGAWVETQYF
J gene: TRBJ1-3; V gene: TRBV11-3; CDR3 protein: CASSQDGNSGNTIYF
J gene: TRBJ2-3; V gene: TRBV19; CDR3 protein: CASSPLTGIDTQYF
J gene: TRBJ1-1; V gene: TRBV29-1; CDR3 protein: CSVASGTGSNTEAFF
J gene: TRBJ1-2; V gene: TRBV5-6; CDR3 protein: CASSLGGTGEGKGYTF
J gene: TRBJ1-5; V gene: TRBV30; CDR3 protein: CAWSSGWGQPQHF
J gene: TRBJ2-6; V gene: TRBV2; CDR3 protein: CASIRDSGANVLTF
J gene: TRBJ2-2; V gene: TRBV4-2; CDR3 protein: CASSQTGAVAGELFF
J gene: TRBJ2-7; V gene: TRBV27; CDR3 protein: CASRQGAGVNEQYF
J gene: TRBJ1-4; V gene: TRBV4-2; CDR3 protein: CASSQGTSRNEKLFF
J gene: TRBJ2-1; V gene: TRBV2; CDR3 protein: CASTGLAAYNEQFF
J gene: TRBJ2-7; V gene: TRBV10-3; CDR3 protein: CATQPPRSYEQYF
J gene: TRBJ1-5; V gene: TRBV6-6; CDR3 protein: CASRNTENSNQPQHF
J gene: TRBJ1-3; V gene: TRBV6-5; CDR3 protein: CATQGTGNTIYF
J gene: TRBJ2-1; V gene: TRBV4-1; CDR3 protein: CASSQGPGQGYNEQFF
J gene: TRBJ2-2; V gene: TRBV4-2; CDR3 protein: CASSSRASGGASTGELFF
J gene: TRBJ2-5; V gene: TRBV20-1; CDR3 protein: CSFLRRETQYF
J gene: TRBJ2-3; V gene: TRBV7-2; CDR3 protein: CASSLAQHTDTQYF
J gene: TRBJ1-6; V gene: TRBV21-1; CDR3 protein: CASSIDGQVGNSPLHF
J gene: TRBJ1-2; V gene: TRBV7-9; CDR3 protein: CASSLENREGGYTF
J gene: TRBJ1-2; V gene: TRBV7-8; CDR3 protein: CASSFPQGSANYGYTF
J gene: TRBJ2-7; V gene: TRBV4-2; CDR3 protein: CASSQRTGAGEQYF
J gene: TRBJ2-2; V gene: TRBV2; CDR3 protein: CASSEGPTFEYDGELFF
J gene: TRBJ1-1; V gene: TRBV5-6; CDR3 protein: CASSFATGTANTEAFF
J gene: TRBJ1-3; V gene: TRBV6-1; CDR3 protein: CASNPRGTGNTIYF
J gene: TRBJ1-2; V gene: TRBV7-9; CDR3 protein: CASSSDRGHGYTF
J gene: .; V gene: TRBV5-4; CDR3 protein: CASSLAPGLSSYEQYF
J gene: TRBJ2-5; V gene: TRBV27; CDR3 protein: CASSLDNSLQETQYF